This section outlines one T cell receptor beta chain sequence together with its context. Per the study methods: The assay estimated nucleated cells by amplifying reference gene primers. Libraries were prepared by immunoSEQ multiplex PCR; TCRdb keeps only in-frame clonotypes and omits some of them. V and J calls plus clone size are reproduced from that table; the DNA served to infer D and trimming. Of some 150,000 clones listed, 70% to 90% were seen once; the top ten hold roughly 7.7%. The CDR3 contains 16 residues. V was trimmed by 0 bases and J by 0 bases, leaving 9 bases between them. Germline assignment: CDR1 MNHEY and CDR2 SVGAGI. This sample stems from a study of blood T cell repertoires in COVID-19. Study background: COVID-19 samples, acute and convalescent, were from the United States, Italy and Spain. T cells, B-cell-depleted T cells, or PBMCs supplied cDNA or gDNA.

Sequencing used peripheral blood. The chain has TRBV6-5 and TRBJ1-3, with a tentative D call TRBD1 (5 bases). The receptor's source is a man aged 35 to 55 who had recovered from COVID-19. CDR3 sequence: CASSYSNRISGNTIYF. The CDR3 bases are TGTGCCAGCAGTTACTCGAACAGGATCTCTGGAAACACCATATATTTT.